This TCR beta chain is from a study of shared clonotypes between healthy human individuals. Notes on the study in general: In having few donors, the study represented limited genetic and exposure-history diversity.

TCRdb keeps only in-frame clones here, not all; method: immunoSEQ multiplex PCR. Of about 640,000 clones listed, more than 70% are singletons. Only a few counts were recorded for this clone. Its target is not known. There were only Caucasian adults among the donors, and all lived in Nashville, Tennessee. In the CD4+ fraction, cells were divided into CD45RA+ naive and CD45RA-negative memory subsets. This TCR came from a woman aged 25 to 39 in good health. Sequencing was done on a sample of memory CD4+ T cells sorted from blood. The subset: CD45RA-negative fraction.

The CDR3 reads CAISPRQGAVGEQYF. The DNA of the CDR3 is TGTGCCATCAGTCCCCGACAGGGGGCCGTCGGCGAGCAGTACTTC. J is TRBJ2-7 and V is TRBV10-3; 10 positions match TRBD1. There are 15 residues in the CDR3. Germline V gene sequence: CDR1 ENHRY, CDR2 SYGVKD. Trimming cost V 5 bases and J 6 bases; bases outside gene matches: 10.